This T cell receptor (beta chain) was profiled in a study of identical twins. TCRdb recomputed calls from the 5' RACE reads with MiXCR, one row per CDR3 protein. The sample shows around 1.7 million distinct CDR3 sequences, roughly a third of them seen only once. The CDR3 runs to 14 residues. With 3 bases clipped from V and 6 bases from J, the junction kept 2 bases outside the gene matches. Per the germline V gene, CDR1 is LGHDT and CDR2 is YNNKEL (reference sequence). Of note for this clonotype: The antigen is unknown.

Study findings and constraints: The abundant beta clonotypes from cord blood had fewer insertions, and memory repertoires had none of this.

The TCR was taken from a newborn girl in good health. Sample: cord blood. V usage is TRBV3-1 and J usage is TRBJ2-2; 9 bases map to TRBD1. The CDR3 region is CASSQDRGAGELFF. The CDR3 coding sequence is TGTGCCAGCAGCCAGGACAGGGGTGCCGGGGAGCTGTTTTTT.